A selection of T cell receptor beta chains follows, all from one sample in a study of blood T cell repertoires in COVID-19. Generated by immunoSEQ multiplex PCR, the TCRdb table keeps only in-frame clones and is missing some. The table lists about 70,000 clones, roughly 80% of them singletons. The sequenced material came from peripheral blood. These TCRs come from a man between 65 and 85 years old who had recovered from COVID-19. The CDR3 runs from the conserved cysteine through the conserved F or W. Each record gives: V gene, clone size, J gene, D gene, CDR3 DNA, CDR3 protein. A D gene is named only where the DNA matches it firmly. Clone size is stated in some rows and not others, as once, few, many or a class when expanded.

>TRBV30|-|TRBJ1-4|-
TGTGCCTGGAACGAGAGAGATAATGAAAAACTGTTTTTT
CAWNERDNEKLFF
>TRBV19|few|TRBJ2-7|TRBD1
TGTGCCAGTAGTATATCTGGGACAGGGGGACCCTACGAGCAGTACTTC
CASSISGTGGPYEQYF
>TRBV7-6|few|TRBJ2-2|TRBD2
TGTGCCAGCAGCTTCACTACACTAGCGGGAGGGCCGAGCGGGGAGCTGTTTTTT
CASSFTTLAGGPSGELFF
>TRBV6-6|-|TRBJ1-2|-
TGTGCCAGCAGTTTTGGTCAGGGGCACTATGGCTACACCTTC
CASSFGQGHYGYTF
>TRBV5-8|-|TRBJ2-5|-
TGTGCCAGCAGCAACCGACCGGGGGTTGAGACCCAGTACTTC
CASSNRPGVETQYF
>TRBV24-1|-|TRBJ2-2|TRBD1
TGTGCCACCAGTGTCTCAGGGGGTATTGCGGGCACCGGGGAGCTGTTTTTT
CATSVSGGIAGTGELFF
>TRBV6-6|-|TRBJ1-5|-
TGTGCCGCGGGGAGGGGAAGCAATCAGCCCCAGCATTTT
CAAGRGSNQPQHF
>TRBV28|-|TRBJ1-4|-
TGTGCCAGCAGTTTGAGGGAAAAACTGTTTTTT
CASSLREKLFF
>TRBV12-3/TRBV12-4|medium-sized|TRBJ1-5|TRBD1
TGTGCCAGCAGTCGGGACAGGGGACAGCCCCAGCATTTT
CASSRDRGQPQHF
>TRBV27|-|TRBJ2-2|TRBD1
TGTGCCAGCAGTTTACGACAGGGCTCCGGGGAGCTGTTTTTT
CASSLRQGSGELFF
>TRBV30|-|TRBJ2-5|TRBD2
TGTGCCTGGAGTGTAACAGCGGGGGGCGGGGAGACCCAGTACTTC
CAWSVTAGGGETQYF
>TRBV7-2|-|TRBJ2-7|-
TGTGCCAGCAGCTTAGCATCCCCTTACTACGAGCAGTACTTC
CASSLASPYYEQYF
>TRBV3-1/TRBV3-2|-|TRBJ2-7|-
TGTGCCAGCAGCTCACAAAAGTACGAGCAGTACTTC
CASSSQKYEQYF
>TRBV11-2|-|TRBJ2-1|-
TGTGCCAGCAGCGCCCACCGTAGTAACAATGAGCAGTTCTTC
CASSAHRSNNEQFF
>TRBV7-6|few|TRBJ2-7|TRBD2
TGTGCCAGCAGTTCTTCCCCTAGCGGCTCCTACGAGCAGTACTTC
CASSSSPSGSYEQYF
>TRBV7-2|once|TRBJ1-2|-
TGTGCCAGCAGCCCCCGCTTAGAGGCAGACTACTATGGCTACACCTTC
CASSPRLEADYYGYTF
>TRBV7-9|once|TRBJ2-5|TRBD2
TGTGCCAGCAGCTTATTAGCGGGGGGCCCTAGGGAGACCCAGTACTTC
CASSLLAGGPRETQYF
>TRBV10-3|once|TRBJ2-1|TRBD2
TGTGCCATCAGTGAGAGGACCCACGGACTAGCGGGGGGGAGCGGGGAGCAGTTCTTC
CAISERTHGLAGGSGEQFF
>TRBV10-3|-|TRBJ2-3|TRBD2
TGTGCCATCAGTGAGTCGATGGTAGCGGGGGACACAGATACGCAGTATTTT
CAISESMVAGDTDTQYF
>TRBV9|medium-sized|TRBJ1-1|-
TGTGCCAGCAGCTCCGACCAGGGGAGAACTGAAGCTTTCTTT
CASSSDQGRTEAFF
>TRBV7-8|-|TRBJ1-1|-
TGTGCCAGCAGCTTCAACAGGGATTCTGAAGCTTTCTTT
CASSFNRDSEAFF
>TRBV30|few|TRBJ1-1|TRBD1
TGTGCCTGGTCTTCCGGGACAGGGGGTTGGTGGACTGAAGCTTTCTTT
CAWSSGTGGWWTEAFF
>TRBV14|once|TRBJ2-3|TRBD2
TGTGCCAGCAGCCCCATAGCGGGAGGTAACACAGATACGCAGTATTTT
CASSPIAGGNTDTQYF
>TRBV2|-|TRBJ2-5|-
TGTGCCAGCATCAGGGGAGAGACCCAGTACTTC
CASIRGETQYF
>TRBV9|-|TRBJ2-5|-
TGTGCCAGCAGCCCAGGGACAACCCAAGAGACCCAGTACTTC
CASSPGTTQETQYF
>TRBV7-2|-|TRBJ1-6|TRBD1
TGTGCCAGCAGGGGGACAGGGTTAGATTCACCCCTCCACTTT
CASRGTGLDSPLHF
>TRBV29-1|-|TRBJ1-1|TRBD1
TGCAGCGTTGAGGGGACAGGGAGGAACACTGAAGCTTTCTTT
CSVEGTGRNTEAFF
>TRBV6-2/TRBV6-3|-|TRBJ1-2|-
TGTGCCAGCAGTTACGTTGCCTCAGACTATGGCTACACCTTC
CASSYVASDYGYTF
>TRBV4-2|-|TRBJ1-5|-
TGTGCCAGCAGCCAAGTTGGGGGGAGGGATCAGCCCCAGCATTTT
CASSQVGGRDQPQHF